This T cell receptor (beta chain) was sequenced for a study of blood T cell repertoires in COVID-19. Trimming at V came to 6 bases and at J to 4 bases, leaving 12 bases not matched to a gene. This CDR3 contains 18 residues. Per germline, CDR1 MNHEY and CDR2 SMNVEV (reference sequence). The table came from immunoSEQ multiplex PCR; TCRdb's copy has only in-frame clones and leaves some out. The sample holds about 230,000 clones, roughly 85% seen once. The chain links TRBV27 to TRBJ2-2, with 12 nucleotides matching TRBD2. The sequenced sample consisted of PBMCs or T cells enriched from blood (not recorded which). The clonotype was recovered from a young man who had recovered from COVID-19. The CDR3 here is CASRSTSGRFRITGELFF. Written as DNA, the CDR3 is TGTGCCAGCAGATCGACTAGCGGGAGATTTCGAATCACCGGGGAGCTGTTTTTT.